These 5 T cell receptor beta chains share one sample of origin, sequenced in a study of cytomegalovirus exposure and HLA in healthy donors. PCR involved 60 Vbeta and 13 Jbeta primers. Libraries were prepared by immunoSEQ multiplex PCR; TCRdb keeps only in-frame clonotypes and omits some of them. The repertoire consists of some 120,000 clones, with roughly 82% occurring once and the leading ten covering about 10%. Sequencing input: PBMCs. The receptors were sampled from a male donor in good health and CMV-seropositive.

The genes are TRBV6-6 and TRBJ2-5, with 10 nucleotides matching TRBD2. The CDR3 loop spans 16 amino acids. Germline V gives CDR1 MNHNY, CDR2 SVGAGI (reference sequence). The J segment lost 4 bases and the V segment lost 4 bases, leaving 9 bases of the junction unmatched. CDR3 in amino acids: CASSSLSLAGAETQYF. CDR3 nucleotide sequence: TGTGCCAGCAGTTCCTTATCCCTAGCGGGAGCAGAGACCCAGTACTTC.

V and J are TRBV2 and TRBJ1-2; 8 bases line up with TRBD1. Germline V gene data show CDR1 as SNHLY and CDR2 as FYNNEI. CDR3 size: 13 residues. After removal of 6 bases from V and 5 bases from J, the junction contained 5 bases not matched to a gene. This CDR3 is CASRDRVEYGYTF. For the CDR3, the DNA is TGTGCCAGCAGGGACAGGGTAGAGTATGGCTACACCTTC.

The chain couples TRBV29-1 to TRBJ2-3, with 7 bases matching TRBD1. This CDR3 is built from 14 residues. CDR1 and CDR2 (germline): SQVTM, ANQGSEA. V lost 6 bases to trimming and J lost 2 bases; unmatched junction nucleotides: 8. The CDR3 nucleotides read TGCAGCGTCGGGCTGGACAGGTCCACAGATACGCAGTATTTT. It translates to CSVGLDRSTDTQYF.

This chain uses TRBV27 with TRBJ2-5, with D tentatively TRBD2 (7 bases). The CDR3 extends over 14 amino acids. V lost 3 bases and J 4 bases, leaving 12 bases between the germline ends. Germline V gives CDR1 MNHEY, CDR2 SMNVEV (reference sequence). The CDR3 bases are TGTGCCAGCAGTTTCGGGGGGCGGGGAGAGACCCAGTACTTC. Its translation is CASSFGGRGETQYF.

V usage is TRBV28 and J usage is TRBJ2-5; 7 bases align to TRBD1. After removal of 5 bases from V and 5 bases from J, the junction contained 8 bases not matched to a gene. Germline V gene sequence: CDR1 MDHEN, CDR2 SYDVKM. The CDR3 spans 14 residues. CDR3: CASSMTGTMETQYF. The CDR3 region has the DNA TGTGCCAGCAGTATGACAGGGACGATGGAGACCCAGTACTTC.